Given below is one T cell receptor (beta chain) in context. The entry originates in a study of control samples from healthy donors and cancer patients. Sequencing was performed with immunoSEQ multiplex PCR; in TCRdb, only in-frame clones are kept and a portion is missing. The sample consists of about 180,000 clones, more than 80% of them appearing once. Trimming left V 2 bases short and J 4 bases short, with 6 bases between. Germline V gene data show CDR1 as MNHEY and CDR2 as SMNVEV (reference sequence). CDR3 size: 13 residues. The receptor's source is a young man in good health. The sequenced material came from blood. The chain is built from TRBV27 and TRBJ1-3; D is unresolved. CDR3 protein: CASSLEWGNTIYF. The CDR3 DNA follows: TGTGCCAGCAGTTTAGAGTGGGGAAACACCATATATTTT.